This T cell receptor (beta chain) derives from a study of brain T cells in children with intractable seizures. Profiling relied on immunoSEQ multiplex PCR, and the TCRdb table lists in-frame clones only, not all of them. Of hundreds of thousands of clones listed, 93% are singletons. CDR3 size: 17 residues. Germline V lookup: CDR1 SGHAT, CDR2 FQNNGV. Trimming left V 0 bases short and J 1 base short, with 13 bases between. Time point specified: blood from clinic visit 5 months post-surgery; TSC patient then seizure free. Sequencing was limited to surgery cases with top T cell transcript signatures in brain tissue.

The TCR originated in a boy under three years old with tuberous sclerosis and intractable seizures. The sequenced sample was peripheral blood, obtained 4 to 5 months after surgery. The chain uses TRBV11-2 and TRBJ2-1, with a tentative D call TRBD2 (6 bases). CDR3 coding DNA: TGTGCCAGCAGCTTAGATGTCTCAGGGAGGTCCTACAATGAGCAGTTCTTC. Protein product: CASSLDVSGRSYNEQFF.